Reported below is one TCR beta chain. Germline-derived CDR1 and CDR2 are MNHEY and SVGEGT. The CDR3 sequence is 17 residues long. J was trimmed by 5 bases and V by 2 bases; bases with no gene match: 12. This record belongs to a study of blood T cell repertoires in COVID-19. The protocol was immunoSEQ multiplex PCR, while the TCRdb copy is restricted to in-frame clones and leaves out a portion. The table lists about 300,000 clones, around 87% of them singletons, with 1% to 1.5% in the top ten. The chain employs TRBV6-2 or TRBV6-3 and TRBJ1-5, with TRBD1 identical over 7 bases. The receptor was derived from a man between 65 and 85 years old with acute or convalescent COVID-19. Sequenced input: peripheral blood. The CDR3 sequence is CASSYGGVQGWYQPQHF. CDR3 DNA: TGTGCCAGCAGTTACGGAGGGGTACAGGGGTGGTATCAGCCCCAGCATTTT.